The entry that follows covers one T cell receptor (beta chain) sequence. The data stem from a study of beta chain features in type 1 diabetes. Overall study: About 98,000,000 sorted cells were examined across all samples.

Reverse transcription of all isolated RNA meant that expressed TCRB transcripts were sequenced. The protocol was immunoSEQ multiplex PCR, while the TCRdb copy is restricted to in-frame clones and leaves out a portion. This sample has around 500,000 clones, with roughly 31% found just once. The germline gives CDR1 SEHNR, CDR2 FQNEAQ (reference sequence). Trimming stripped 3 bases from V and 6 bases from J, with 12 bases between. The CDR3 is made up of 13 amino acids. The source is a man aged 18 to 29 in good health. The sequenced sample was naive CD4+ T cells from blood. J is TRBJ2-7 and V is TRBV7-9; D is uncertain. This CDR3 is CASSFMGIGEQYF. The CDR3, as DNA: TGTGCCAGCAGCTTTATGGGGATTGGCGAGCAGTACTTC.